This TCR beta chain stems from a study of T-cell memory formation after mild COVID-19. Each CDR3 protein gets one entry after TCRdb re-called the 5' RACE reads with MiXCR. The table shows 250,000 to 300,000 distinct CDR3 sequences, with about a sixth occurring only once. In this sample, this clonotype turned up a few times. Trimming pared 8 bases from V and 6 bases from J, leaving 10 bases between. The CDR3 totals 11 residues. Germline CDR1 and CDR2: MNHEY and SVGEGT. This receptor was identified in a man between 18 and 35 years old who had mild COVID-19 (a few samples of this study predate the infection). Cell type and time point are not known. Sequencing was performed on PBMCs or a T cell subset sorted from them (not recorded which). V usage is TRBV6-2 or TRBV6-3 and J usage is TRBJ1-1, with D perhaps matching TRBD1 (6 bases). CDR3 sequence reads: CASGEGAEAFF. The CDR3 region has the DNA TGTGCCAGCGGGGAGGGGGCTGAAGCTTTCTTT.